Listed below are T cell receptor beta chains from one sample, sequenced in a study of blood T cell repertoires in COVID-19. The protocol was immunoSEQ multiplex PCR, while the TCRdb copy is restricted to in-frame clones and leaves out a portion. The sample includes about 250,000 clones, around 83% of them seen just once. The sample was peripheral blood. Receptors originate from a woman aged 40 to 50 who had recovered from COVID-19. Each CDR3 is given with its conserved first and last residue. Each record gives: D gene, V gene, J gene, CDR3 length, clone size, CDR3 DNA, CDR3 protein. D genes are given only for firm matches. Not all rows give a size; the values are once, few, many and, for expanded clones, a class.

>-|TRBV24-1|TRBJ1-4|14|few
TGTGCCACCAATCACAGGGAATCTAATGAAAAACTGTTTTTT
CATNHRESNEKLFF
>-|TRBV25-1|TRBJ2-5|12|few
TGTGCCAGCAGTTCAGGGAAAGGGACCCAGTACTTC
CASSSGKGTQYF
>-|TRBV5-8|TRBJ1-1|12|-
TGTGCCAGCAGCTTGGTGGGGCCTGAAGCTTTCTTT
CASSLVGPEAFF
>TRBD1|TRBV28|TRBJ1-6|15|-
TGTGCCAGCAGTGGTACCGGGACAGTTAATTCACCCCTCCACTTT
CASSGTGTVNSPLHF
>-|TRBV28|TRBJ1-1|13|once
TGTGCCAGCAGTTTGCCGGGGGGTCCTGAAGCTTTCTTT
CASSLPGGPEAFF
>-|TRBV3-1/TRBV3-2|TRBJ2-3|16|-
TGTGCCAGCAGCCCGATGCCCCGGGGGTCGACAGATACGCAGTATTTT
CASSPMPRGSTDTQYF
>TRBD1|TRBV10-1|TRBJ2-1|14|-
TGCGCCAGCAGTACCGGGACAGGGGTGAATGAGCAGTTCTTC
CASSTGTGVNEQFF
>-|TRBV2|TRBJ1-5|12|-
TGTGCCAGCTCCCCTGGGGACTTGCCCCAGCATTTT
CASSPGDLPQHF
>TRBD1|TRBV9|TRBJ2-5|17|-
TGTGCCAGCAGCTATCAAACCGGACAGGGGGCAATAGAGACCCAGTACTTC
CASSYQTGQGAIETQYF
>-|TRBV3-1/TRBV3-2|TRBJ1-1|14|-
TGTGCCAGCAGCCAAACGGGCCCGGAGGGAGGAGCTTTCTTT
CASSQTGPEGGAFF
>TRBD1|TRBV5-1|TRBJ1-1|14|-
TGCGCCAGCAGCTTGGTGCGACAGGGGACTGAAGCTTTCTTT
CASSLVRQGTEAFF
>-|TRBV11-3|TRBJ1-4|13|-
TGTGCCAGCAGCTTAGGTTGGGCCGAAAAACTGTTTTTT
CASSLGWAEKLFF
>-|TRBV20-1|TRBJ2-5|13|once
TGCAGTGCTAGTTCCGGGGATAAAGAGACCCAGTACTTC
CSASSGDKETQYF
>-|TRBV6-1|TRBJ2-3|14|once
TGTGCCAGCAGTGAAGACAGGGCCACAGATACGCAGTATTTT
CASSEDRATDTQYF
>TRBD1|TRBV6-4|TRBJ1-2|14|-
TGTGCCAGCAGTGACACCGGGACAGGCTATGGCTACACCTTC
CASSDTGTGYGYTF
>TRBD1|TRBV7-9|TRBJ2-5|14|-
TGTGCCAGCAGGCGGGACAGGGGAAGGGAGACCCAGTACTTC
CASRRDRGRETQYF
>TRBD1|TRBV28|TRBJ1-6|14|-
TGTGCCAGCACCATTGGGACAGTGGCTTCACCCCTCCACTTT
CASTIGTVASPLHF
>TRBD2|TRBV15|TRBJ2-6|18|-
TGTGCCACCAGCAGAGAGCGGGGGTTCTACTCTGGGGCCAACGTCCTGACTTTC
CATSRERGFYSGANVLTF
>TRBD1|TRBV5-1|TRBJ1-1|17|-
TGCGCCAGCAGCGTGGTGGGACAGGGGGCCCTTAACACTGAAGCTTTCTTT
CASSVVGQGALNTEAFF
>-|TRBV7-9|TRBJ2-1|15|-
TGTGCCAGCAGCTTAGCCCCGAGCTCCTACAATGAGCAGTTCTTC
CASSLAPSSYNEQFF
>TRBD2|TRBV25-1|TRBJ2-3|17|-
TGTGCCAGCAGTGAATGGGTAGCGGGGGGGCGCCACGATACGCAGTATTTT
CASSEWVAGGRHDTQYF
>TRBD2|TRBV5-1|TRBJ2-1|16|-
TGCGCCAGCAGCCGCCCGGGACTAGCGGGGGTTCGTAGCCCGTTCTTC
CASSRPGLAGVRSPFF
>TRBD1|TRBV5-1|TRBJ1-4|14|-
TGCGCCAGCGAACTGGGACAGGGCATCGGAAAACTGTTTTTT
CASELGQGIGKLFF
>-|TRBV18|TRBJ1-1|15|-
TGTGCCAGCTCACCAAGGGGCGACCGGAACACTGAAGCTTTCTTT
CASSPRGDRNTEAFF
>TRBD1|TRBV6-5|TRBJ1-1|14|few
TGTGCCAGCAGGGACAGGGTAATGAACACTGAAGCTTTCTTT
CASRDRVMNTEAFF
>-|TRBV7-2|TRBJ2-5|14|-
TGTGCCAGCAGCTCCTCTGGCGGTAGAGAGACCCAGTACTTC
CASSSSGGRETQYF
>-|TRBV6-6|TRBJ2-2|14|-
TGTGCCAGCAGTTACCGGGGAAGCACCGGGGAGCTGTTTTTT
CASSYRGSTGELFF
>-|TRBV5-1|TRBJ2-2|15|-
TGCGCCAGCAGCTTGATAGCCTTGAACACCGGGGAGCTGTTTTTT
CASSLIALNTGELFF
>-|TRBV16|TRBJ1-4|15|-
TGTGCCAGCAGCCTCTCGGGGGCAACTAATGAAAAACTGTTTTTT
CASSLSGATNEKLFF
>-|TRBV7-2|TRBJ1-3|15|-
TGTGCCAGCAGCAAACCGGGACTGAGTGGAAACACCATATATTTT
CASSKPGLSGNTIYF
>-|TRBV6-1|TRBJ1-1|12|-
TGTGCCAGCAGTGAATCCACGGTAGAAGCTTTCTTT
CASSESTVEAFF
>-|TRBV4-1|TRBJ2-2|11|-
TGCGCCAGCAGCCGAGCTGGGGAGCTGTTTTTT
CASSRAGELFF
>-|TRBV2|TRBJ1-5|14|-
TGTGCCAGCAGGGGGGCGAGCAGCAATCAGCCCCAGCATTTT
CASRGASSNQPQHF
>TRBD1|TRBV19|TRBJ1-2|15|-
TGTGCCAGTAGTATAGGGGCGGGACAGCACTATGGCTACACCTTC
CASSIGAGQHYGYTF
>-|TRBV2|TRBJ1-1|14|-
TGTGCCAGCAGTACCTCGGGGGGCAGGACTGAAGCTTTCTTT
CASSTSGGRTEAFF
>-|TRBV11-3|TRBJ2-1|13|-
TGTGCCAGCAGCCTAGGGGGGGAACTAAGGCAGTTCTTC
CASSLGGELRQFF
>TRBD1|TRBV30|TRBJ1-6|13|-
TGTGCCTGTCTTCGGTACAGGGGATCACCCCTCCACTTT
CACLRYRGSPLHF